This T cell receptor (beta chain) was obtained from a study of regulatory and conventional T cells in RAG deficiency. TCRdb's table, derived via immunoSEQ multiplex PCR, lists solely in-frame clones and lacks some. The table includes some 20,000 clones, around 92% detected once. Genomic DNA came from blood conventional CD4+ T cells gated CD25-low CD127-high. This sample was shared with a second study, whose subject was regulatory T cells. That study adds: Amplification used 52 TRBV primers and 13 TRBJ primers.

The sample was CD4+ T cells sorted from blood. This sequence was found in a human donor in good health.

In DNA form, the CDR3 reads TGCGCCAGCAGCCCCGGGACTAGCGCTACAGATACGCAGTATTTT. Translating it yields CASSPGTSATDTQYF. The gene calls are TRBV5-1 and TRBJ2-3; TRBD2 agrees at 10 bases. J was trimmed by 3 bases and V by 4 bases; bases with no gene match: 5. CDR1 is SGHRS, CDR2 YFSETQ, per germline. The CDR3 has 15 residues. Drawing the rest from reference TRBV5-1 and TRBJ2-3, the complete variable domain is KAGVTQTPRYLIKTRGQQVTLSCSPISGHRSVSWYQQTPGQGLQFLFEYFSETQRNKGNFPGRFSGRQFSNSRSEMNVSTLELGDSALYLCASSPGTSATDTQYFGPGTRLTVL.